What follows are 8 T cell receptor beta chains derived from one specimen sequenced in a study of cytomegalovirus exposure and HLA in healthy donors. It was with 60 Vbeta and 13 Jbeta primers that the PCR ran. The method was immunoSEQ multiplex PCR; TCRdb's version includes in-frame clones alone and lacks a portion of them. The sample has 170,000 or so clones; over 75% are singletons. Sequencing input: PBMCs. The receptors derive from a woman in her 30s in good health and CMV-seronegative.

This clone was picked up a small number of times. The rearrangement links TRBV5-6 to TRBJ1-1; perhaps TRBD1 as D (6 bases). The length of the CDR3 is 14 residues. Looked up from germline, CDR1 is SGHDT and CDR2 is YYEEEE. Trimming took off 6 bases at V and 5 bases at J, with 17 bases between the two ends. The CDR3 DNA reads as TGTGCCAGCACAATACCGGGGGGCATGACTGAAGCTTTCTTT. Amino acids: CASTIPGGMTEAFF.

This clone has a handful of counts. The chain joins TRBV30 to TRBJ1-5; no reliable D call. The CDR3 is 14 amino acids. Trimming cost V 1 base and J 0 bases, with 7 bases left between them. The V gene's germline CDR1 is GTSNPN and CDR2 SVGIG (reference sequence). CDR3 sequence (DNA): TGTGCCTGGAGTGCGGTTGGTAGCAATCAGCCCCAGCATTTT. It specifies CAWSAVGSNQPQHF.

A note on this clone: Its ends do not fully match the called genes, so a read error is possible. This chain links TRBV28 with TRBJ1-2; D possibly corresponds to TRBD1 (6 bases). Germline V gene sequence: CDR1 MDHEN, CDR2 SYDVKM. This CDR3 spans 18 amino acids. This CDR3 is CASRRSGTSYLPLYGYPF. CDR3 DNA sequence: TGTGCCAGCAGGCGCTCCGGGACATCTTACCTACCCCTCTATGGCTACCCCTTC.

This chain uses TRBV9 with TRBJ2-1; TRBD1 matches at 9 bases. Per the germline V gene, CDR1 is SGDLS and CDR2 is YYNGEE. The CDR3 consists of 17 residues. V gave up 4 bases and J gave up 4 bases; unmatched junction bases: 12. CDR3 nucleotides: TGTGCCAGCAGCCCAACCGGGGGGACAGGGATATACAATGAGCAGTTCTTC. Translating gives CASSPTGGTGIYNEQFF.

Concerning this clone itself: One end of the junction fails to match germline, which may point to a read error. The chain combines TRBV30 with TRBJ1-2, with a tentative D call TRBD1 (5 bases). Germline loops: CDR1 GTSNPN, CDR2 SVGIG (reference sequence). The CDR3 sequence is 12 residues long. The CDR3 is CAWSVWGLQEFF. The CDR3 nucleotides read TGTGCCTGGAGTGTATGGGGCCTACAGGAATTCTTC.

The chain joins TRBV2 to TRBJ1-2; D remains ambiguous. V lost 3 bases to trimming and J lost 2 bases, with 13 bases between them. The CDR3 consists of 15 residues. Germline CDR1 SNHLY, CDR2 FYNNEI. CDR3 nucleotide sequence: TGTGCCAGCAGTGACGGGTGGTTCACAAACTATGGCTACACCTTC. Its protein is CASSDGWFTNYGYTF.

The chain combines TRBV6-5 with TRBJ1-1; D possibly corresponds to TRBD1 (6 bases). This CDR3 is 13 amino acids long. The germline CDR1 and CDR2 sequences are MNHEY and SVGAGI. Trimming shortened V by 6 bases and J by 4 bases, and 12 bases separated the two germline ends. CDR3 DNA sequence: TGTGCCAGCAGAAAACAGGGCGGCACTGAAGCTTTCTTT. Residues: CASRKQGGTEAFF.

The CDR3 DNA sequence: TGTGCCAGCAGCTTTCGGGGGGGGTGGTACACTGAAGCTTTCTTT. Amino acid sequence: CASSFRGGWYTEAFF. This chain uses TRBV5-6 with TRBJ1-1; D is possibly TRBD1 (5 bases). The V gene lost 2 bases and the J gene lost 3 bases, with 14 bases spanning the gap. The CDR3 totals 15 residues. Germline V gene data show CDR1 as SGHDT and CDR2 as YYEEEE.